This T cell receptor (beta chain) is from a study of T cells in tumors after PD-1 blockade. Study in general: Either cemiplimab 350 mg every 2 weeks or pembrolizumab 200 mg every 3 weeks was given. During anti-PD-1 treatment, some patients continued daily vismodegib 150 mg.

The CDR3 is 15 amino acids. The V and J ends lost 5 bases and 1 base, in that order; junction bases with no gene match: 6. The germline CDR1 and CDR2 sequences are MDHEN and SYDVKM. Using immunoSEQ multiplex PCR, the repertoire was profiled, and TCRdb retains in-frame clones only, with some absent. The sample has 4,500 to 5,500 clones, approximately 70% seen once. Comments on this clone: What it binds is not known.

Study-level points and caveats: In squamous cell carcinoma, 50% of expanded exhausted clones were novel. Most post-therapy expanded exhausted CD8+ clones were new, undetected before treatment.

This TCR came from a human donor with cutaneous squamous cell carcinoma. The specimen was tumor tissue, collected before anti-PD-1 treatment. The rearrangement joins TRBV28 to TRBJ1-1; 8 bases fit TRBD1. The CDR3 region is CASSPRGLGNTEAFF. In DNA, the CDR3 is TGTGCCAGCAGTCCCAGGGGGCTCGGGAACACTGAAGCTTTCTTT.